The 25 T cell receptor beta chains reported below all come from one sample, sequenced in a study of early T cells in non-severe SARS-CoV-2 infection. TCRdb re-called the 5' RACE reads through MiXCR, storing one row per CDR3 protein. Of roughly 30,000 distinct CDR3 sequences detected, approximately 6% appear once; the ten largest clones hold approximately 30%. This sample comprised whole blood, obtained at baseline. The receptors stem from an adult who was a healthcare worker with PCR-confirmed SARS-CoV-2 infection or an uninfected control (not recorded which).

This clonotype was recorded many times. Here the CDR3 DNA reads TGTGCCAGCAGCATTCGTCCAGGGACCCTCGACACCGGGGAGCTGTTTTTT. Translated: CASSIRPGTLDTGELFF. This chain joins TRBV7-2 and TRBJ2-2; D assignment may be TRBD1 or TRBD2 (5 bases each). The CDR3 totals 17 residues. Deletions cut 5 bases from V and 3 bases from J, with 19 bases between. The germline CDR1 and CDR2 sequences are SGHTA and FQGNSA.

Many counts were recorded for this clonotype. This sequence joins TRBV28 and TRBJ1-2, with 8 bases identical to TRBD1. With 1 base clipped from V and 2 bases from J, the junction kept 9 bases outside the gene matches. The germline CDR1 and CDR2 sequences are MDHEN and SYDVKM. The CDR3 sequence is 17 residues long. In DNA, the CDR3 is TGTGCCAGCAGTTTATATGGTCAGGGGGCGGAAAACTATGGCTACACCTTC. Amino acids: CASSLYGQGAENYGYTF.

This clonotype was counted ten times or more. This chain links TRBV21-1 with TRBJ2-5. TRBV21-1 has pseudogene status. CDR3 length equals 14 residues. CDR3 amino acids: CASSKVGRQETQYF. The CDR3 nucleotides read TGTGCCAGCAGCAAAGTGGGCAGACAAGAGACCCAGTACTTC.

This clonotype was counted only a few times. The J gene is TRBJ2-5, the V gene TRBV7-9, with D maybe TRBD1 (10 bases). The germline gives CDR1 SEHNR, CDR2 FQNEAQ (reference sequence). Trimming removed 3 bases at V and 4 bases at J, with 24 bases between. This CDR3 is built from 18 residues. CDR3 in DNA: TGTGCCAGCAGCTTGGCTTCTAGCGGGACAGGGGTGGCAGAGACCCAGTACTTC. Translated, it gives CASSLASSGTGVAETQYF.

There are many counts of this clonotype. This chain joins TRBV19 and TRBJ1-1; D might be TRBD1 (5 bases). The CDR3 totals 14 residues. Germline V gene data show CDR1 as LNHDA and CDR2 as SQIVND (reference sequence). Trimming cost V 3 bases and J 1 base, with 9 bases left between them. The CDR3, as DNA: TGTGCCAGTAGTATCCGGGGGGGGAACACTGAAGCTTTCTTT. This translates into CASSIRGGNTEAFF.

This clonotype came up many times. The CDR3 is CASSHFGQTGSGEQYF. In DNA, the CDR3 is TGTGCCAGCAGCCATTTCGGACAGACTGGGTCGGGGGAGCAGTACTTC. This chain joins TRBV3-1 and TRBJ2-7, with a possible D match to TRBD1 (6 bases). Germline-derived CDR1 and CDR2 are LGHDT and YNNKEL (reference sequence). The germline V and J ends were trimmed by 3 bases and 7 bases, with 22 bases remaining between them. This CDR3 contains 16 residues.

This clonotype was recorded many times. The CDR3 DNA is TGTGCAAGTCGACCCGGGACTAGCGGCTACAATGAGCAGTTCTTC. Protein product: CASRPGTSGYNEQFF. The chain uses TRBV12-2 and TRBJ2-1; the table's D call, TRBD2, has no DNA check behind it. TRBV12-2 is a documented pseudogene. This CDR3 is built from 15 residues.

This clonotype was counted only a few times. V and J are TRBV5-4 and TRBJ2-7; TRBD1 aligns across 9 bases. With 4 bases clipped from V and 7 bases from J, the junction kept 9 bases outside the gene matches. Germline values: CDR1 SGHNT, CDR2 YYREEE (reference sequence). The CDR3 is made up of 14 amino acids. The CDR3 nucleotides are TGTGCCAGCAGCCTCGGACAGGGGACCGGGGAGCAGTACTTC. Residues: CASSLGQGTGEQYF.

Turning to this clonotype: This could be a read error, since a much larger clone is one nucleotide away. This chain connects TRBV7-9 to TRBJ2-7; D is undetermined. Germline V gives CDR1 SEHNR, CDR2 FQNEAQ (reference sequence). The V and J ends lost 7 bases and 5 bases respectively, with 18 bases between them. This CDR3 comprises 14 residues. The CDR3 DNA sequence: TGTGCCAGCAACCCCCCCTTACTCCCGAACGAGCAGTACTTC. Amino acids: CASNPPLLPNEQYF.

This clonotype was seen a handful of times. For the CDR3, the DNA is TGTGCCAGCAGCGTACGGGCAGGGGGCTTGGATACGCAGTATTTT. Protein: CASSVRAGGLDTQYF. The V gene is TRBV9, the J gene TRBJ2-3; the match to TRBD1 covers 8 bases. The V segment lost 1 base and the J segment 6 bases; nucleotides outside the gene matches: 7. CDR3 length: 15 residues. The germline gives CDR1 SGDLS, CDR2 YYNGEE.

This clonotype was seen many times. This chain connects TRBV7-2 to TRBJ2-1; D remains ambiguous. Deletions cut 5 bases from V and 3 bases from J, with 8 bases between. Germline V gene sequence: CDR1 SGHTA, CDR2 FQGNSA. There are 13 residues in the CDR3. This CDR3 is CASSLQGYNEQFF. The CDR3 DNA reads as TGTGCCAGCAGCCTTCAAGGCTACAATGAGCAGTTCTTC.

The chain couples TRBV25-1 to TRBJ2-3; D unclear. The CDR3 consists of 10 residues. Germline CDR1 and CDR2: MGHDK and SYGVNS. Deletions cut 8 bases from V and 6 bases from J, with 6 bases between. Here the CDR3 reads CASAADTQYF. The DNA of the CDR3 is TGTGCCAGCGCGGCCGATACGCAGTATTTT.

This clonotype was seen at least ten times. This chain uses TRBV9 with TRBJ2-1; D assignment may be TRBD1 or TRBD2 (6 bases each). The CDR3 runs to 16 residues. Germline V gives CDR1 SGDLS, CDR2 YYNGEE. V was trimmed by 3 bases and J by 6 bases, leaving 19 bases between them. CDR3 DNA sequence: TGTGCCAGCAGCGCTGGGGGGCAGGGGCTCGTCAATGAGCAGTTCTTC. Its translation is CASSAGGQGLVNEQFF. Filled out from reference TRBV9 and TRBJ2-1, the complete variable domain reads DSGVTQTPKHLITATGQRVTLRCSPRSGDLSVYWYQQSLDQGLQFLIQYYNGEERAKGNILERFSAQQFPDLHSELNLSSLELGDSALYFCASSAGGQGLVNEQFFGPGTRLTVL.

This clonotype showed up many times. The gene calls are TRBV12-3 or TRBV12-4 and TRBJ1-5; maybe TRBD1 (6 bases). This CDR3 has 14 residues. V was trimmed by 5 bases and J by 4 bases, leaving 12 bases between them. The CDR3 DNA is TGTGCCAGCAGTCCGGGGGCCATTAATCAGCCCCAGCATTTT. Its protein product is CASSPGAINQPQHF.

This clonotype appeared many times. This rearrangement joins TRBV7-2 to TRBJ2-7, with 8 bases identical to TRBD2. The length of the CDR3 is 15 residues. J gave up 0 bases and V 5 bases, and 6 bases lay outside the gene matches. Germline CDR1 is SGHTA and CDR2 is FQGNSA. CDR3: CASSVGGRISYEQYF. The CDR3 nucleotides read TGTGCCAGCAGCGTAGGCGGGAGGATCTCCTACGAGCAGTACTTC.

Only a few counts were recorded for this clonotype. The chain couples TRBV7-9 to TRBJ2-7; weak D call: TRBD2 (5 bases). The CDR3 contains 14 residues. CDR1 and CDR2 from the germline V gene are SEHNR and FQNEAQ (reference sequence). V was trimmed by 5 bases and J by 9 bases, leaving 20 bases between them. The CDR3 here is CASSPAGGGGGQYF. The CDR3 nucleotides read TGTGCCAGCAGCCCCGCAGGCGGTGGAGGTGGGCAGTACTTC.

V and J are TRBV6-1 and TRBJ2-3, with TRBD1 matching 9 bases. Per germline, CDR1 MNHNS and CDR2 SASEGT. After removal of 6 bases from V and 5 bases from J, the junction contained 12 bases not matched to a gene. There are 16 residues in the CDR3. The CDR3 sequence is CASSREWTGAGDTQYF. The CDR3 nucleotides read TGTGCCAGCAGCCGAGAGTGGACAGGGGCGGGAGATACGCAGTATTTT.

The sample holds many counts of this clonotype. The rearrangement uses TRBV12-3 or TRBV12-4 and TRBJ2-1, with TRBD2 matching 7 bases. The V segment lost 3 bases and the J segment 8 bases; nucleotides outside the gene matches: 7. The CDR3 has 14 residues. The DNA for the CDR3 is TGTGCCAGCAGTTTGGGGGGACTAATCCATGAGCAGTTCTTC. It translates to CASSLGGLIHEQFF.

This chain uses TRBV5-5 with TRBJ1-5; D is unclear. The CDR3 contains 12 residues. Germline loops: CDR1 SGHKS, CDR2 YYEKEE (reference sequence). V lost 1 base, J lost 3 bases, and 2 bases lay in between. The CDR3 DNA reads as TGTGCCAGCAGCTTGCTCAATCAGCCCCAGCATTTT. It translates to CASSLLNQPQHF.

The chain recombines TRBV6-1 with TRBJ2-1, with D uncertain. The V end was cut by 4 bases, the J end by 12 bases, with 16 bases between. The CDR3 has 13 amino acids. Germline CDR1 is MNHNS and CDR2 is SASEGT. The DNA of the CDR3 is TGTGCCAGCAGTGTCTCTAGGGATTCTGGGCAGTTCTTC. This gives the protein CASSVSRDSGQFF.

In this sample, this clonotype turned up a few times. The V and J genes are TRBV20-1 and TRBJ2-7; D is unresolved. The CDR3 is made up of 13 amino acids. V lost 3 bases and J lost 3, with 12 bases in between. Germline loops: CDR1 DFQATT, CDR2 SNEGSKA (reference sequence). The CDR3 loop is CSASSRWSYEQYF. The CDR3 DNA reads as TGCAGTGCTAGTTCCAGATGGAGCTACGAGCAGTACTTC.

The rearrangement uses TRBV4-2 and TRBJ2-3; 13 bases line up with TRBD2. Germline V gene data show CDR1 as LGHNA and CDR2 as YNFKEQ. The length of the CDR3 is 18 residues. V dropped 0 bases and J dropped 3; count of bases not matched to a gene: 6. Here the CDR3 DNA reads TGTGCCAGCAGCCAAGACTTACGGACTAGCGGGGGAACAGATACGCAGTATTTT. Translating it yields CASSQDLRTSGGTDTQYF.

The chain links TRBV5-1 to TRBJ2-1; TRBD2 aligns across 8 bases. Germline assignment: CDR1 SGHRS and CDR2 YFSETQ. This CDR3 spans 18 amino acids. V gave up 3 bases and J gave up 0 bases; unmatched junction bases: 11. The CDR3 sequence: CASSYLAGASSSYNEQFF. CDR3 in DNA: TGCGCCAGCAGCTATCTAGCGGGCGCATCGAGCTCCTACAATGAGCAGTTCTTC.

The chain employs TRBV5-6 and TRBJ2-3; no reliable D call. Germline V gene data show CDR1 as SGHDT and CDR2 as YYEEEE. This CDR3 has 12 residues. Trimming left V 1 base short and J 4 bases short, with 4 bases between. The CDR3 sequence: CASSLTADTQYF. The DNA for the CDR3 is TGTGCCAGCAGCTTGACAGCAGATACGCAGTATTTT.

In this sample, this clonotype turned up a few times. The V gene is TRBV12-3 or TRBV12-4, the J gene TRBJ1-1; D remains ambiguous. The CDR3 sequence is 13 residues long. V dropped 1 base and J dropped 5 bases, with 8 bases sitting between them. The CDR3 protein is CASSLGGGTEAFF. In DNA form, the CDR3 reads TGTGCCAGCAGTTTAGGGGGAGGGACTGAAGCTTTCTTT.